A selection of T cell receptor beta chains follows, all from one sample in a study of identical twins. TCRdb passed the 5' RACE reads through MiXCR, listing each CDR3 protein once. This sample has roughly 690,000 distinct CDR3 sequences, with about 20% found just once. This sample was shared with a second study, whose subject was T cells expressing NK-cell markers.

Sequenced input: PBMCs. These receptors were obtained from a woman between 18 and 29 years old in good health. CDR3s include the opening cysteine and the closing phenylalanine or tryptophan. A D gene is named only where the DNA matches it firmly. Rows give clone size only sometimes, using once, few, many, or a class for an expanded clone.

.	many	TRBJ1-2	TRBV6-2/TRBV6-3	CASRTGYGYTF	TGTGCCAGCAGAACAGGGTATGGCTACACCTTC
.	many	TRBJ2-7	TRBV5-1	CASRSAGSSYEQYF	TGCGCCAGCAGGTCAGCAGGATCCTCCTACGAGCAGTACTTC
.	few	TRBJ2-7	TRBV7-9	CASSTPAREQYF	TGTGCCAGCAGCACCCCGGCGAGAGAGCAGTACTTC
.	.	TRBJ2-7	TRBV20-1	CSAGGQGSYEQYF	TGCAGTGCTGGGGGGCAGGGGTCCTACGAGCAGTACTTC
.	.	TRBJ2-1	TRBV7-3	CASSEDRPYNEQFF	TGTGCCAGCAGCGAGGATCGTCCCTACAATGAGCAGTTCTTC
TRBD2	.	TRBJ2-2	TRBV4-3	CASSQGLAGGVTGELFF	TGCGCCAGCAGCCAGGGCCTAGCGGGAGGTGTAACCGGGGAGCTGTTTTTT
.	.	TRBJ2-5	TRBV5-1	CASSLYQGGETQYF	TGCGCCAGCAGCTTGTACCAGGGAGGAGAGACCCAGTACTTC
.	many	TRBJ1-1	TRBV6-5	CASSYRNTEAFF	TGTGCCAGCAGTTATAGGAACACTGAAGCTTTCTTT
.	.	TRBJ2-5	TRBV6-2/TRBV6-3	CASSYSWETQYF	TGTGCCAGCAGTTACTCGTGGGAGACCCAGTACTTC
.	few	TRBJ2-1	TRBV4-3	CASSQEVFLGLPHNEQFF	TGCGCCAGCAGCCAAGAAGTGTTCTTGGGACTCCCTCACAATGAGCAGTTCTTC
TRBD1	many	TRBJ2-7	TRBV5-1	CASSLAGTAYEQYF	TGCGCCAGCAGCTTGGCCGGGACAGCCTACGAGCAGTACTTC
.	few	TRBJ2-1	TRBV7-9	CASYRGRGYAYNEQFF	TGTGCCAGCTATCGGGGGCGCGGGTACGCCTACAATGAGCAGTTCTTC